This T cell receptor beta chain was retrieved from a study of CD8 T cells in ankylosing spondylitis. Scientists made TCR beta libraries using quantitative 5'-RACE with molecular barcodes. TCRdb re-called the 5' RACE reads through MiXCR, storing one row per CDR3 protein. The repertoire has 150,000 to 200,000 distinct CDR3 sequences, around a third of them found once; the top ten carry 4.5% to 6%. Whole-study results and caveats: Prior literature has documented some motif variants in synovial fluid and blood from reactive arthritis. Disease-linked clones bore a CD8+ phenotype, appearing relatively rarely in peripheral blood. Disease-linked clones reportedly showed significant enrichment in matched ankylosing spondylitis synovial fluid.

In this sample, this clonotype turned up a few times. Its target is unknown. This sequence originates from a male donor with ankylosing spondylitis. Sequencing was performed on synovial fluid, either unsorted or a sorted T cell fraction (not recorded which).

CDR3 region: CASSQEERGGQETQYF. CDR3 nucleotide sequence: TGCGCCAGCAGCCAAGAGGAGCGGGGGGGCCAAGAGACCCAGTACTTC. The chain combines TRBV4-1 with TRBJ2-5, with 10 bases matching TRBD2. The length of the CDR3 is 16 residues. CDR1 MGHRA and CDR2 YSYEKL come from the germline V gene. The trim removed 0 bases at V and 1 base at J, leaving 2 bases unmatched.